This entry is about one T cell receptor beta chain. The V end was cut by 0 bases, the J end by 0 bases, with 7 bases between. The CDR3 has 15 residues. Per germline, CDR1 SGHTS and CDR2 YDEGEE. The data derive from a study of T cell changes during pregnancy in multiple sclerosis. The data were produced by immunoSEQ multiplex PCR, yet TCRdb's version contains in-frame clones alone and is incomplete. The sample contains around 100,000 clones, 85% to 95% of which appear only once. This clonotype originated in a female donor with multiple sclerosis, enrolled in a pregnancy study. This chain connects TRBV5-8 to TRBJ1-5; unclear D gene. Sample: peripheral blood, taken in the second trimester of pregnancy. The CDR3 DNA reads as TGTGCCAGCAGCTTGGGAACTTATAGCAATCAGCCCCAGCATTTT. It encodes CASSLGTYSNQPQHF.